These 22 T cell receptor beta chains came from one sample sequenced in a study of glioma-infiltrating T cells after dendritic cell vaccination. Time point indicated: after dendritic cell vaccination, including at tumor progression/relapse. The protocol was immunoSEQ multiplex PCR, while the TCRdb copy is restricted to in-frame clones and leaves out a portion. The sample has about 10,000 clones; approximately 80% are singletons. This specimen consisted of blood, obtained after dendritic cell vaccination. These receptors were taken from a human donor with glioblastoma.

V usage is TRBV7-3 and J usage is TRBJ2-7, with D possibly matching TRBD1 (6 bases). V was shortened by 6 bases and J by 6 bases, with 18 bases between the two germline ends. CDR1 is SGHTA, CDR2 FQGTGA, per germline. CDR3 size: 14 residues. CDR3 nucleotide sequence: TGTGCCAGCAGTCCCCTAGGGGGAGAGGGCGAGCAGTACTTC. Amino acid sequence: CASSPLGGEGEQYF.

This clone was counted a few times. The CDR3 DNA follows: TGTGCCAGCCGACTAGCGACGCGCACAGATACGCAGTATTTT. It specifies CASRLATRTDTQYF. This chain links TRBV6-5 with TRBJ2-3, with 8 bases aligning to TRBD2. The junction had 5 bases not matched to a gene; V was cut back by 8 bases and J by 1 base. CDR3 length: 14 residues. CDR1 and CDR2 (germline): MNHEY, SVGAGI.

J is TRBJ1-1 and V is TRBV7-9, with D uncertain. The V and J ends lost 5 bases and 10 bases respectively, with 17 bases between them. The CDR3 covers 13 residues. CDR1 and CDR2 (germline): SEHNR, FQNEAQ (reference sequence). The CDR3 spells CASSSREVRGAFF. The CDR3 DNA is TGTGCCAGCAGCAGTAGGGAAGTCCGGGGAGCTTTCTTT.

This sequence joins TRBV7-2 and TRBJ2-7, with TRBD2 matching over 10 bases. The germline V gene encodes CDR1 SGHTA and CDR2 FQGNSA. V dropped 0 bases and J dropped 3; count of bases not matched to a gene: 2. This CDR3 spans 15 amino acids. The CDR3 nucleotides read TGTGCCAGCAGCTTAGCACTAGCGGGGTTCTACGAGCAGTACTTC. This gives the protein CASSLALAGFYEQYF.

V gene TRBV11-2 combines with J gene TRBJ2-4; D is possibly TRBD1 (7 bases). The CDR3 runs to 15 residues. The V end lost 5 bases, the J end lost 0 bases, and 11 bases lay between the germline ends. Germline lookup yields CDR1 SGHAT and CDR2 FQNNGV. The CDR3 reads CASSAQGGAKNIQYF. The CDR3 DNA follows: TGTGCCAGCAGCGCTCAGGGGGGAGCCAAAAACATTCAGTACTTC.

Here the CDR3 reads CSVITGSDGYTF. The CDR3 DNA sequence: TGCAGCGTGATTACAGGGTCTGATGGCTACACCTTC. This chain links TRBV29-1 with TRBJ1-2, with a weak D call TRBD1 (6 bases). The V end was cut by 6 bases, the J end by 6 bases, with 14 bases between. CDR3 length equals 12 residues. CDR1 is SQVTM and CDR2 is ANQGSEA in the germline V gene. Using reference TRBV29-1 and TRBJ1-2 for the parts outside the CDR3, the full variable domain is SAVISQKPSRDICQRGTSLTIQCQVDSQVTMMFWYRQQPGQSLTLIATANQGSEATYESGFVIDKFPISRPNLTFSTLTVSNMSPEDSSIYLCSVITGSDGYTFGSGTRLTVV.

This chain joins TRBV7-2 and TRBJ2-3; D gene ambiguous. Trimming removed 3 bases from V and 4 bases from J, with 8 bases in between. This CDR3 spans 13 amino acids. Germline V gives CDR1 SGHTA, CDR2 FQGNSA. In nucleotides, the CDR3 is TGTGCCAGCAGCTTTTGGAGCTCAGATACGCAGTATTTT. Translated, it gives CASSFWSSDTQYF.

This chain joins TRBV19 and TRBJ1-5; D is ambiguous. With 1 base removed from V and 0 bases from J, the gap between germline ends came to 4 bases. This CDR3 has 14 residues. CDR1 LNHDA and CDR2 SQIVND come from the germline V gene (reference sequence). This chain's CDR3 is CASSIGYSNQPQHF. CDR3 DNA: TGTGCCAGTAGTATAGGTTATAGCAATCAGCCCCAGCATTTT.

The table lists this clone with a few counts. The V gene is TRBV5-1, the J gene TRBJ2-7; D is perhaps TRBD1 (6 bases). This CDR3 comprises 14 residues. The germline V gene encodes CDR1 SGHRS and CDR2 YFSETQ. V lost 2 bases to trimming and J lost 2 bases, with 11 bases between them. The CDR3 sequence is CASSFQGSPYEQYF. CDR3 DNA sequence: TGCGCCAGCAGCTTTCAGGGGAGTCCCTACGAGCAGTACTTC.

The chain employs TRBV5-1 and TRBJ2-3; tentatively, D is TRBD1 (5 bases). The CDR3 totals 16 residues. V was trimmed by 0 bases and J by 5 bases, leaving 16 bases between them. CDR1 SGHRS and CDR2 YFSETQ come from the germline V gene. CDR3 DNA: TGCGCCAGCAGCTTGGGGGGCAGCTCGTCGGGAGATACGCAGTATTTT. This translates into CASSLGGSSSGDTQYF.

This clone was detected only once. The rearrangement links TRBV5-4 to TRBJ2-2; D perhaps matches TRBD2 (6 bases). V gave up 7 bases and J gave up 1 base, with 11 bases separating them. CDR1 is SGHNT and CDR2 is YYREEE in the germline V gene (reference sequence). The CDR3 covers 14 residues. The CDR3 protein is CASHTGENTGELFF. For the CDR3, the DNA is TGTGCCAGCCACACGGGGGAGAACACCGGGGAGCTGTTTTTT.

The table lists this clone with a few counts. The chain has TRBV28 and TRBJ2-7; TRBD2 agrees at 8 bases. With V trimmed by 5 bases and J by 2 bases, 5 bases remained unmatched. In germline, CDR1 is MDHEN, CDR2 SYDVKM. CDR3 length equals 14 residues. The CDR3 loop is CASSLAGGPYEQYF. The CDR3 coding sequence is TGTGCCAGCAGTCTGGCGGGAGGTCCCTACGAGCAGTACTTC.

The V and J genes are TRBV4-1 and TRBJ2-1; 7 bases align to TRBD2. The CDR3 consists of 15 residues. CDR1 and CDR2 from the germline V gene are MGHRA and YSYEKL. Unmatched junction bases numbered 6, after V lost 7 bases and J lost 0 bases. CDR3: CASKRGEGSYNEQFF. Written as DNA, the CDR3 is TGCGCCAGCAAGAGAGGGGAGGGCTCCTACAATGAGCAGTTCTTC.

The chain links TRBV5-6 to TRBJ2-1; no reliable D call. The CDR3 has 14 amino acids. Germline CDR1 and CDR2: SGHDT and YYEEEE. V was trimmed by 8 bases and J by 4 bases, leaving 16 bases between them. In DNA form, the CDR3 reads TGTGCCAGTAAGACATCGATTGGATACAATGAGCAGTTCTTC. This gives the protein CASKTSIGYNEQFF.

The chain couples TRBV7-2 to TRBJ2-5; 14 bases map to TRBD2. Germline lookup yields CDR1 SGHTA and CDR2 FQGNSA. Trimming removed 3 bases from V and 5 bases from J; junction bases left unmatched: 5. CDR3 length: 16 amino acids. DNA of the CDR3: TGTGCCAGCAGCTTGCGACTAGCGGGAGGGGGGGAGACCCAGTACTTC. It is translated as CASSLRLAGGGETQYF.

The chain joins TRBV18 to TRBJ2-1, with D tentatively TRBD1 (5 bases). Germline CDR1 is KGHSH and CDR2 is LQKENI. CDR3 length: 13 residues. Trimming removed 3 bases at V and 10 bases at J, with 13 bases between. The CDR3 protein is CASSPGAIKEQFF. CDR3 nucleotide sequence: TGTGCCAGCTCACCTGGGGCCATTAAGGAGCAGTTCTTC.

This chain uses TRBV4-3 with TRBJ2-7; possibly TRBD1 for D (6 bases). Germline-derived CDR1 and CDR2 are LGHNA and YSLEER. The CDR3 sequence is 16 residues long. V was trimmed by 0 bases and J by 5 bases, leaving 17 bases between them. The CDR3 DNA is TGCGCCAGCAGCCAAGATTTTTCCGGATGGGGGCACGAGCAGTACTTC. This translates into CASSQDFSGWGHEQYF.

V and J are TRBV7-8 and TRBJ2-7, with a weak D call TRBD1 (6 bases). The CDR3 contains 12 residues. V was clipped by 5 bases and J by 3 bases, with 8 bases between them. Germline values: CDR1 SGHVS, CDR2 FQNEAQ. Written as DNA, the CDR3 is TGTGCCAGCAGCCTACAGGGCTACGAGCAGTACTTC. It translates to CASSLQGYEQYF.

DNA for the CDR3: TGCAGCGCCCGGACTAGCGGTGACAATGAGCAGTTCTTC. Translation gives CSARTSGDNEQFF. This chain uses TRBV29-1 with TRBJ2-1, with 10 nucleotides matching TRBD2. The V segment lost 7 bases and the J segment 5 bases; nucleotides outside the gene matches: 5. This CDR3 comprises 13 residues. Germline CDR1 and CDR2: SQVTM and ANQGSEA.

The V gene is TRBV7-6, the J gene TRBJ2-7; possible D gene TRBD2, 6 bases. V shed 5 bases and J shed 4 bases, with 15 bases lying between them. The CDR3 runs 14 residues. CDR1 is SGHVS and CDR2 is FNYEAQ in the germline V gene. Written as DNA, the CDR3 is TGTGCCAGCAGCGCCGGGGGAAGGGAGTACGAGCAGTACTTC. Translated, it gives CASSAGGREYEQYF. Using reference TRBV7-6 and TRBJ2-7 for the parts outside the CDR3, the full variable domain is GAGVSQSPRYKVTKRGQDVALRCDPISGHVSLYWYRQALGQGPEFLTYFNYEAQQDKSGLPNDRFSAERPEGSISTLTIQRTEQRDSAMYRCASSAGGREYEQYFGPGTRLTVT.

The chain couples TRBV7-6 to TRBJ2-5, with D perhaps TRBD2 (6 bases). CDR3 length: 15 amino acids. V gave up 5 bases and J gave up 5 bases, with 18 bases separating them. The germline gives CDR1 SGHVS, CDR2 FNYEAQ. The CDR3 DNA reads as TGTGCCAGCAGCAAACGGGACTCAGAGACGGAGACCCAGTACTTC. This encodes CASSKRDSETETQYF.

The chain has TRBV30 and TRBJ2-2, with TRBD2 matching 8 bases. J was trimmed by 5 bases and V by 0 bases; bases with no gene match: 5. The CDR3 loop spans 15 amino acids. Germline assignment: CDR1 GTSNPN and CDR2 SVGIG (reference sequence). CDR3 sequence (DNA): TGTGCCTGGAGTGTAGCGGGAGTCGTAACCGGGGAGCTGTTTTTT. It yields the protein CAWSVAGVVTGELFF.